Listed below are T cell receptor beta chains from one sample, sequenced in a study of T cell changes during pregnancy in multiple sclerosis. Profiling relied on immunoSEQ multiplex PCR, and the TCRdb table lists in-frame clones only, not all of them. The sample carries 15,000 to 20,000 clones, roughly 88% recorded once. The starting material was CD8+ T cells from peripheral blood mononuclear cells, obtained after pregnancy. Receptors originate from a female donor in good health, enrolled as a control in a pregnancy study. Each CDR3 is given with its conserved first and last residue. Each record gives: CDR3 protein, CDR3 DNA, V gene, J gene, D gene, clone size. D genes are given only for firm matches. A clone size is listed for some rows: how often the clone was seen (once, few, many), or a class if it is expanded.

cdr3_aa: CASSEMGPDTGELFF
cdr3_nt: TGTGCCAGCAGTGAAATGGGGCCCGACACCGGGGAGCTGTTTTTT
v_call: TRBV6-1
j_call: TRBJ2-2
d_call: .
clone_size: .

cdr3_aa: CASSFWGGSTDTQYF
cdr3_nt: TGTGCCAGCAGCTTCTGGGGAGGAAGCACAGATACGCAGTATTTT
v_call: TRBV5-6
j_call: TRBJ2-3
d_call: .
clone_size: .

cdr3_aa: CSVGENQPQHF
cdr3_nt: TGCAGTGTAGGGGAAAATCAGCCCCAGCATTTT
v_call: TRBV20-1
j_call: TRBJ1-5
d_call: .
clone_size: .

cdr3_aa: CASRAGVGSGANVLTF
cdr3_nt: TGTGCCAGCAGAGCAGGGGTCGGCTCTGGGGCCAACGTCCTGACTTTC
v_call: TRBV28
j_call: TRBJ2-6
d_call: .
clone_size: .

cdr3_aa: CASTLASRGPMPQHF
cdr3_nt: TGTGCCAGTACCCTGGCATCAAGGGGGCCGATGCCCCAGCATTTT
v_call: TRBV19
j_call: TRBJ1-5
d_call: TRBD1
clone_size: once

cdr3_aa: CASSQASASSYEQYF
cdr3_nt: TGTGCCAGCAGCCAAGCGTCAGCCAGCTCCTACGAGCAGTACTTC
v_call: TRBV6-1
j_call: TRBJ2-7
d_call: .
clone_size: .

cdr3_aa: CASSLGRSSQPQHF
cdr3_nt: TGTGCCAGCAGTCTCGGCAGGTCCAGTCAGCCCCAGCATTTT
v_call: TRBV28
j_call: TRBJ1-5
d_call: .
clone_size: .

cdr3_aa: CASTVIPLPTYNEQFF
cdr3_nt: TGTGCCAGCACCGTCATTCCACTGCCGACCTACAATGAGCAGTTCTTC
v_call: TRBV5-6
j_call: TRBJ2-1
d_call: .
clone_size: .

cdr3_aa: CASSPLGRSTGELFF
cdr3_nt: TGTGCCAGTAGCCCCCTAGGTCGTTCCACCGGGGAGCTGTTTTTT
v_call: TRBV19
j_call: TRBJ2-2
d_call: .
clone_size: .

cdr3_aa: CASSLGILAGVGGSQETQYF
cdr3_nt: TGTGCCAGCAGCTTAGGGATCCTAGCGGGAGTAGGCGGCAGCCAAGAGACCCAGTACTTC
v_call: TRBV7-8
j_call: TRBJ2-5
d_call: TRBD2
clone_size: .

cdr3_aa: CASSLSTGGVEQPQHF
cdr3_nt: TGTGCCAGCAGTTTATCGACAGGGGGCGTAGAACAGCCCCAGCATTTT
v_call: TRBV27
j_call: TRBJ1-5
d_call: TRBD1
clone_size: .

cdr3_aa: CSVERDRGPYGYTF
cdr3_nt: TGCAGCGTTGAAAGGGACAGGGGGCCCTATGGCTACACCTTC
v_call: TRBV29-1
j_call: TRBJ1-2
d_call: TRBD1
clone_size: .

cdr3_aa: CASSYGADTNYGYTF
cdr3_nt: TGTGCCAGCAGTTACGGGGCAGACACTAACTATGGCTACACCTTC
v_call: TRBV6-5
j_call: TRBJ1-2
d_call: .
clone_size: .

cdr3_aa: CASRRVGRGRSLVVDTQYF
cdr3_nt: TGTGCCAGCAGGCGAGTCGGGCGGGGGCGATCCCTCGTGGTAGATACGCAGTATTTT
v_call: TRBV5-6
j_call: TRBJ2-3
d_call: .
clone_size: .

cdr3_aa: CASSLEGGLNTEAFF
cdr3_nt: TGTGCCAGCAGCTTAGAAGGAGGGCTGAACACTGAAGCTTTCTTT
v_call: TRBV13
j_call: TRBJ1-1
d_call: .
clone_size: .

cdr3_aa: CASSILTTSSTQYF
cdr3_nt: TGTGCCAGTAGTATCCTCACGACTAGTTCGACGCAGTATTTT
v_call: TRBV19
j_call: TRBJ2-3
d_call: .
clone_size: .

cdr3_aa: CASSEAPEDTQYF
cdr3_nt: TGTGCCAGCAGTGAAGCGCCTGAGGATACGCAGTATTTT
v_call: TRBV6-4
j_call: TRBJ2-3
d_call: .
clone_size: .

cdr3_aa: CASSSRTSGGEETQYF
cdr3_nt: TGTGCCAGCAGCTCAAGGACTAGCGGGGGGGAAGAGACCCAGTACTTC
v_call: TRBV7-9
j_call: TRBJ2-5
d_call: TRBD2
clone_size: .

cdr3_aa: CASSSGGQPQHF
cdr3_nt: TGTGCCAGCAGCAGCGGGGGCCAGCCCCAGCATTTT
v_call: TRBV9
j_call: TRBJ1-5
d_call: .
clone_size: .

cdr3_aa: CAWSPTGLGEKLFF
cdr3_nt: TGTGCCTGGAGCCCCACAGGGCTGGGGGAAAAACTGTTTTTT
v_call: TRBV30
j_call: TRBJ1-4
d_call: .
clone_size: .

cdr3_aa: CASSLQGAYYGYTF
cdr3_nt: TGTGCCAGCAGCCTACAGGGGGCATACTATGGCTACACCTTC
v_call: TRBV5-4
j_call: TRBJ1-2
d_call: TRBD1
clone_size: .

cdr3_aa: CASSRTGLSSYNEQFF
cdr3_nt: TGTGCCAGCAGTCGAACAGGGCTAAGCTCCTACAATGAGCAGTTCTTC
v_call: TRBV28
j_call: TRBJ2-1
d_call: .
clone_size: .

cdr3_aa: CASSSRDSYEQYF
cdr3_nt: TGTGCCAGCAGTTCAAGGGACAGCTACGAGCAGTACTTC
v_call: TRBV7-9
j_call: TRBJ2-7
d_call: TRBD1
clone_size: .

cdr3_aa: CASSEGDSNQPQHF
cdr3_nt: TGTGCCAGCAGTGAAGGGGATAGCAATCAGCCCCAGCATTTT
v_call: TRBV6-4
j_call: TRBJ1-5
d_call: .
clone_size: .

cdr3_aa: CASSLAGRVGTGELFF
cdr3_nt: TGTGCCAGCAGCTTAGCAGGTCGGGTTGGCACCGGGGAGCTGTTTTTT
v_call: TRBV7-6
j_call: TRBJ2-2
d_call: .
clone_size: .

cdr3_aa: CANWLRQDVYEQYF
cdr3_nt: TGTGCCAACTGGTTGAGACAGGACGTCTACGAGCAGTACTTC
v_call: TRBV7-3
j_call: TRBJ2-7
d_call: .
clone_size: .

cdr3_aa: CASSDPDSTNYNEQFF
cdr3_nt: TGTGCCAGCAGTGACCCGGACTCCACTAACTACAATGAGCAGTTCTTC
v_call: TRBV6-4
j_call: TRBJ2-1
d_call: .
clone_size: .

cdr3_aa: CAWGPPGYTEAFF
cdr3_nt: TGTGCCTGGGGCCCTCCAGGGTACACTGAAGCTTTCTTT
v_call: TRBV30
j_call: TRBJ1-1
d_call: .
clone_size: .

cdr3_aa: CASTQETQYF
cdr3_nt: TGCGCCAGCACACAAGAGACCCAGTACTTC
v_call: TRBV23-1
j_call: TRBJ2-5
d_call: .
clone_size: .

cdr3_aa: CASTKDGTSGRRTYNEQFF
cdr3_nt: TGTGCCAGCACAAAAGACGGGACTAGCGGGAGAAGGACCTACAATGAGCAGTTCTTC
v_call: TRBV2
j_call: TRBJ2-1
d_call: TRBD2
clone_size: once

cdr3_aa: CASSPGAWESYGYTF
cdr3_nt: TGTGCCAGCAGTCCAGGAGCATGGGAGTCGTATGGCTACACCTTC
v_call: TRBV28
j_call: TRBJ1-2
d_call: .
clone_size: once

cdr3_aa: CATSRGLETSGLETQYF
cdr3_nt: TGTGCCACCAGCAGAGGATTGGAGACTAGCGGGCTGGAGACCCAGTACTTC
v_call: TRBV15
j_call: TRBJ2-5
d_call: TRBD2
clone_size: .

cdr3_aa: CASSLKGTTNEKLFF
cdr3_nt: TGTGCCAGCAGTTTAAAGGGGACAACTAATGAAAAACTGTTTTTT
v_call: TRBV28
j_call: TRBJ1-4
d_call: .
clone_size: .

cdr3_aa: CASSAPWVAGLYNEQFF
cdr3_nt: TGTGCCAGCAGCGCTCCTTGGGTAGCGGGTCTCTACAATGAGCAGTTCTTC
v_call: TRBV7-9
j_call: TRBJ2-1
d_call: TRBD2
clone_size: .

cdr3_aa: CASSIGGEPYNEQFF
cdr3_nt: TGTGCCAGTAGTATAGGGGGAGAACCCTACAATGAGCAGTTCTTC
v_call: TRBV19
j_call: TRBJ2-1
d_call: .
clone_size: medium-sized

cdr3_aa: CASSYLTGGEIEAFF
cdr3_nt: TGTGCCAGCAGCTACCTGACAGGGGGCGAGATTGAAGCTTTCTTT
v_call: TRBV5-6
j_call: TRBJ1-1
d_call: TRBD1
clone_size: few

cdr3_aa: CASSPRTSGVYNEQFF
cdr3_nt: TGTGCCAGCAGTCCCCGGACTAGCGGGGTTTACAATGAGCAGTTCTTC
v_call: TRBV6-4
j_call: TRBJ2-1
d_call: TRBD2
clone_size: .

cdr3_aa: CASSQASGTAYEQYF
cdr3_nt: TGTGCCAGCAGCCAAGCTAGCGGGACGGCCTACGAGCAGTACTTC
v_call: TRBV4-2
j_call: TRBJ2-7
d_call: TRBD2
clone_size: .

cdr3_aa: CSETGLAGRGTTRNEQFF
cdr3_nt: TGCAGCGAAACGGGACTAGCGGGGAGGGGGACTACTCGAAATGAGCAGTTCTTC
v_call: TRBV29-1
j_call: TRBJ2-1
d_call: TRBD2
clone_size: .

cdr3_aa: CASSIGGGEQFF
cdr3_nt: TGTGCCAGTAGTATAGGAGGGGGTGAGCAGTTCTTC
v_call: TRBV19
j_call: TRBJ2-1
d_call: .
clone_size: .

cdr3_aa: CASSIDLEYNEQFF
cdr3_nt: TGTGCCAGTAGTATTGACCTAGAATACAATGAGCAGTTCTTC
v_call: TRBV19
j_call: TRBJ2-1
d_call: .
clone_size: once

cdr3_aa: CASRPGASGGLNQETQYF
cdr3_nt: TGTGCCAGTAGACCTGGGGCTAGCGGGGGCCTTAACCAAGAGACCCAGTACTTC
v_call: TRBV19
j_call: TRBJ2-5
d_call: TRBD2
clone_size: .

cdr3_aa: CAISGSGDREEDTQYF
cdr3_nt: TGTGCCATCAGTGGGTCGGGGGACAGGGAAGAGGATACGCAGTATTTT
v_call: TRBV10-3
j_call: TRBJ2-3
d_call: TRBD1
clone_size: .

cdr3_aa: CASSPRTGVPYNEQFF
cdr3_nt: TGTGCCAGCAGCCCCCGGACAGGGGTGCCCTACAATGAGCAGTTCTTC
v_call: TRBV5-4
j_call: TRBJ2-1
d_call: TRBD1
clone_size: once

cdr3_aa: CASEPAGGDQPQHF
cdr3_nt: TGTGCCAGCGAGCCGGCAGGGGGTGATCAGCCCCAGCATTTT
v_call: TRBV6-6
j_call: TRBJ1-5
d_call: TRBD1
clone_size: few

cdr3_aa: CASSETGEPYNEQFF
cdr3_nt: TGTGCCAGCAGTGAAACAGGGGAGCCCTACAATGAGCAGTTCTTC
v_call: TRBV6-1
j_call: TRBJ2-1
d_call: TRBD1
clone_size: .

cdr3_aa: CSVEGRVGEQYF
cdr3_nt: TGCAGCGTTGAAGGCAGGGTAGGGGAGCAGTACTTC
v_call: TRBV29-1
j_call: TRBJ2-7
d_call: .
clone_size: .

cdr3_aa: CASSFSVNGSPLHF
cdr3_nt: TGTGCCAGCAGCTTCTCGGTTAACGGTTCACCCCTCCACTTT
v_call: TRBV5-6
j_call: TRBJ1-6
d_call: .
clone_size: .

cdr3_aa: CASSYSFAGGDTQYF
cdr3_nt: TGTGCCAGCAGTTACTCGTTCGCCGGGGGGGATACGCAGTATTTT
v_call: TRBV6-5
j_call: TRBJ2-3
d_call: TRBD2
clone_size: .

cdr3_aa: CASPGTLNGYTF
cdr3_nt: TGTGCCAGCCCTGGGACACTTAATGGCTACACCTTC
v_call: TRBV2
j_call: TRBJ1-2
d_call: .
clone_size: .

cdr3_aa: CASSPSTGGVLGETQYF
cdr3_nt: TGTGCCAGCTCACCATCCACAGGGGGCGTTTTAGGAGAGACCCAGTACTTC
v_call: TRBV18
j_call: TRBJ2-5
d_call: TRBD1
clone_size: .

cdr3_aa: CASSQSMSSGYNEQFF
cdr3_nt: TGTGCCAGCAGCCAATCTATGTCTAGCGGTTACAATGAGCAGTTCTTC
v_call: TRBV4-2
j_call: TRBJ2-1
d_call: TRBD2
clone_size: .